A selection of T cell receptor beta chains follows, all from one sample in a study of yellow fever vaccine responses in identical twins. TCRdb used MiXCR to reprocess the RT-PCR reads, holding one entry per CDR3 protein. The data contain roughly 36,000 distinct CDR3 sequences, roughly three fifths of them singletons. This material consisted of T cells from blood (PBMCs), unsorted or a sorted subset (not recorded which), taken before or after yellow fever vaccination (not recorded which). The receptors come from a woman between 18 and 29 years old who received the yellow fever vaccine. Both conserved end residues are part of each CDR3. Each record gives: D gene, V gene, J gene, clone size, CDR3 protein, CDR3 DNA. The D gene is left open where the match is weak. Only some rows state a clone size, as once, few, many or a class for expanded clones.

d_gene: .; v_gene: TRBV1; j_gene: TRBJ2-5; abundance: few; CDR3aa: CTSSQDRATGTRETQYF; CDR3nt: TGCACCAGCAGCCAAGATAGGGCTACCGGGACTCGAGAGACCCAGTACTTC
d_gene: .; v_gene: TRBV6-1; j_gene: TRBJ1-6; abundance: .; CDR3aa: CASMGENSPLHF; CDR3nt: TGTGCCAGCATGGGCGAGAATTCACCCCTCCACTTT
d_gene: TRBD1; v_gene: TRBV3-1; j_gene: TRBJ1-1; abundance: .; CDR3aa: CASYDGQGATEAFF; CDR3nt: TGTGCCAGCTACGATGGACAGGGGGCAACTGAAGCTTTCTTT
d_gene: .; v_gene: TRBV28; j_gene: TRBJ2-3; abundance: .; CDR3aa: CASTDGQGLVDTQYF; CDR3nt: TGTGCCAGCACCGACGGCCAGGGGTTGGTAGATACGCAGTATTTT
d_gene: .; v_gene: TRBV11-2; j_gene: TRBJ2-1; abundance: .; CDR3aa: CASSLRVEQFF; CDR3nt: TGTGCCAGCAGCTTACGGGTTGAGCAGTTCTTC
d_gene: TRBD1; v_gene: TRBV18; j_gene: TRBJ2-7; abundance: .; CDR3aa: CASSKQGANEQYF; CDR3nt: TGTGCCAGCTCGAAACAGGGGGCGAACGAGCAGTACTTC
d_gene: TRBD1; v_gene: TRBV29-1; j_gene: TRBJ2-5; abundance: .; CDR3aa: CSVPRQGQETQYF; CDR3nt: TGCAGCGTCCCTCGACAGGGCCAAGAGACCCAGTACTTC
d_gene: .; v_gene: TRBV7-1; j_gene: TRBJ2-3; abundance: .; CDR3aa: CASSSLQSTDTQYF; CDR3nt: TGTGCCAGCAGCTCCCTACAGAGCACAGATACGCAGTATTTT
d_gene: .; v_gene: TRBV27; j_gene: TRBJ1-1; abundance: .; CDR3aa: CASPPRVCRDTEAFF; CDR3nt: TGTGCCAGCCCACCCAGGGTTTGTAGGGACACTGAAGCTTTCTTT
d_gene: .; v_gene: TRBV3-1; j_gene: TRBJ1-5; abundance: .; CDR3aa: CASSQDPLNQPQHF; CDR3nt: TGTGCCAGCAGCCAAGATCCCCTTAATCAGCCCCAGCATTTT
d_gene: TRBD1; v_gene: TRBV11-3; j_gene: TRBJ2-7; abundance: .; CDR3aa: CASSRPSFTGDTYEQYF; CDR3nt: TGTGCCAGCAGCCGTCCTTCATTTACAGGGGATACCTACGAGCAGTACTTC
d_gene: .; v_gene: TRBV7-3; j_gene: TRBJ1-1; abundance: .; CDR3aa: CASSFERERDTEAFF; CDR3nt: TGTGCCAGCAGCTTCGAGAGGGAAAGGGACACTGAAGCTTTCTTT
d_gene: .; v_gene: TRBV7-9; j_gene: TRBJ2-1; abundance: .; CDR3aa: CASSFLVLTDEQFF; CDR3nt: TGTGCCAGCAGCTTTTTGGTCCTGACAGACGAGCAGTTCTTC
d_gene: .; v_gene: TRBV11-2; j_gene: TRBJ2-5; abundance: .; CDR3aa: CASSLVSSRARETQYF; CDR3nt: TGTGCCAGCAGCTTAGTGTCCAGCCGAGCCCGAGAGACCCAGTACTTC
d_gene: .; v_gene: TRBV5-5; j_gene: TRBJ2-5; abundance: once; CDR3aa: CASSLFGGAPGETQYF; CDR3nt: TGTGCCAGCAGCTTATTTGGGGGCGCCCCCGGGGAGACCCAGTACTTC